This TCR beta chain appears in the sequencing data of a study of T cells after yellow fever vaccination. Study results and caveats: Reappearance after the booster was observed for most primary-vaccination clones (about 97% CD4, about 86% CD8). Across the CD4 and CD8 compartments, a small share of clonotypes was present in both.

Germline V lookup: CDR1 DFQATT, CDR2 SNEGSKA (reference sequence). Trimming shortened V by 6 bases and J by 1 base, and 9 bases separated the two germline ends. The CDR3 is made up of 12 amino acids. TCRdb called the 5' RACE reads again in MiXCR, with one record for every CDR3 protein. The sample lists 400,000 or so distinct CDR3 sequences, roughly 20% occurring once. This clonotype was seen more than once but under ten times. Its specificity is not known. The TCR was taken from a man between 18 and 29 years old who received the YFV17D yellow fever vaccine. Sequenced here: PBMCs, sampled before the yellow fever booster vaccination. The chain links TRBV20-1 to TRBJ1-1; no definite D call. CDR3 protein: CSARPENTEAFF. The DNA of the CDR3 is TGCAGTGCCAGGCCAGAGAACACTGAAGCTTTCTTT.